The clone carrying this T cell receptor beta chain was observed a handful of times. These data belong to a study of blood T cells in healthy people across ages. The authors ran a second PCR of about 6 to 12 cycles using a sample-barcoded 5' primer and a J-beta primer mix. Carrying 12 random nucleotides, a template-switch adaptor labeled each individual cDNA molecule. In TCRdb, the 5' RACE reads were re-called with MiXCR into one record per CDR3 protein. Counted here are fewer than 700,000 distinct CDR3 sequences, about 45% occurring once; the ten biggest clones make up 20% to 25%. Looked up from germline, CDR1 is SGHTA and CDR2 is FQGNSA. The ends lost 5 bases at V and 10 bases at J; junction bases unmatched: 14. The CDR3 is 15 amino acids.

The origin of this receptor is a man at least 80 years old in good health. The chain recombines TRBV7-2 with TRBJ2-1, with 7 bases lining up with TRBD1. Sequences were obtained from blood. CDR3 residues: CASSLGTVPPGEQFF. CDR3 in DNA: TGTGCCAGCAGCCTCGGGACAGTTCCTCCTGGGGAGCAGTTCTTC.